The entry below describes one TCR beta chain. It lacks a known antigen. No clone much larger than this one lies a single base away; base qualities are absent. This entry belongs to a study of T cells after yellow fever vaccination (dated by TCRdb to between 2019 and 2020). At the level of the whole study: Libraries from fractions with low cell numbers were prepared with the SMART-Seq v4 Ultra Low Input RNA kit. To track T-cell clones before and after primary and booster YFV17D yellow fever vaccination, bulk TCR alpha and beta repertoires were sequenced longitudinally. Two healthy male donors made up the cohort, one aged 18 to 30 years and the other aged 30 to 39 years. Blood was drawn at multiple timepoints before and after primary and secondary immunization, with bulk PBMC replicates and cell subsets isolated.

Synthesis of TCR cDNA relied on 5'RACE template switching, a step that introduced a universal primer site along with unique molecular identifiers. Priming of cDNA synthesis was performed from both the TCR alpha and TCR beta constant segments. Libraries were amplified in two PCR steps, with sample barcodes and sequencing adapters added in the second step. Libraries were sequenced on Illumina HiSeq 2500 (2x100 bp) or NovaSeq (2x150 bp). Per the authors' processing: MIGEC was used to demultiplex reads and collapse the reads into UMI consensus sequences, and MiXCR was used for V(D)J alignment. Vaccine-responding clonotypes were identified with edgeR using replicate PBMC samples, with FDR below 0.01 and a log2 fold change above 5 up to day 15 being required. CD4 or CD8 identity was assigned to each bulk clonotype according to whether the clonotype was present at higher abundance in the sequenced CD4 repertoire or the sequenced CD8 repertoire. TCRdb reprocessed the public reads (quality trimming at Q25 with fastp, clone calling with MiXCR) and kept in-frame beta chains. Every distinct CDR3 protein forms one entry, paired with its most common genes and DNA. The V and J calls shown here were made by TCRdb, not taken from the authors' results. The sample contains fewer than 450,000 distinct CDR3 sequences, roughly 8% of them found a single time. Together, the top ten hold about 16% of the sample.

The treatment or condition tag for this specimen amounts to: live attenuated yellow fever vaccine strain. Two biological replicates of bulk PBMCs were collected at each blood-draw timepoint. A standard Ficoll-Paque protocol was used to isolate PBMCs from peripheral blood. TriZol was used to extract RNA from bulk PBMCs, CD4 and CD8 fractions, and dextramer-positive and dextramer-negative fractions. Sequences SGHTA (CDR1) and FQGNSA (CDR2) are obtained from the germline V gene. From the cysteine up to the phenylalanine, the CDR3 has a length of 15 residues. This entry keeps only the CDR3 DNA: 45 bases, framed from base 1. V drops 2 bases and J drops 5 bases, leaving 12 bases in between. Here is what the overall study found, with its caveats: A small fraction of clonotypes showed up in both the CD4 and CD8 compartments, probably as a result of convergent recombination. The secondary T-cell response was weaker than the primary response but faster, peaking on day 5 instead of day 15. Only two donors were included in the study, so the extent to which the findings can be generalized is limited. After the booster, most clones that had expanded after primary vaccination were detected again (approximately 97% of CD4 and around nine tenths of CD8), suggesting broad maintenance of memory. Because abundant contaminating clonotypes from the bulk population could be contained in FACS-sorted repertoires, computational filtering was required.

Sample: PBMCs, taken approximately 47 days after the first yellow fever vaccination. The sequence is built from TRBV7-2 and TRBJ1-4, with the D segment identity uncertain. This clonotype was obtained from a man younger than 30 who received the YFV17D yellow fever vaccine. The sequence in DNA is TGTGCCAGCAGCTTATACGGAACAAGGAATGAAAAACTGTTTTTT. It translates as CASSLYGTRNEKLFF.